This T cell receptor beta chain was found in a study of blood T cell repertoires in COVID-19. In the original processing: How many nucleated cells were present was estimated from reference gene primer amplification. The method was immunoSEQ multiplex PCR; TCRdb's version includes in-frame clones alone and lacks a portion of them. That table furnishes V, J and clone size, whereas the DNA furnished D and trimming. The data show around 140,000 clones, around 87% seen once. J gave up 3 bases and V 0 bases, and 5 bases lay outside the gene matches. The germline V gene encodes CDR1 MNHNS and CDR2 SASEGT. This CDR3 has 16 amino acids.

This sequence originates from a man aged 65 to 85 with active COVID-19. V is TRBV6-1 and J is TRBJ2-7; TRBD2 matches at 10 bases. Sequencing was done on a sample of peripheral blood. The CDR3 region is CASSEAPGLAVYEQYF. The CDR3 DNA sequence: TGTGCCAGCAGTGAAGCCCCTGGACTAGCGGTCTACGAGCAGTACTTC.